This section outlines one T cell receptor (beta chain) sequence together with its context. Antigen specificity is unknown. The CDR3 covers 15 residues. Germline V gives CDR1 SNHLY, CDR2 FYNNEI. V was clipped by 4 bases and J by 2 bases, with 12 bases between them. The sample comes from a study of shared clonotypes between healthy human individuals. Points from the study as a whole: Genetic and exposure-history diversity was limited by the small donor number. Generation probabilities of non-shared clonotypes were lower (relative to those shared by all four donors). When naive CD4 clonotypes were compared across a few donors, around 5% were shared.

Into CD45RA+ naive and CD45RA-negative memory subsets, the CD4+ cells were split. Sequencing used immunoSEQ multiplex PCR; TCRdb keeps in-frame clones, though not all of them. The table shows some 1.1 million clones, with 60% to 80% occurring only once. The sequenced sample was memory CD4+ T cells from PBMCs. Stated subset: CD45RA-negative fraction. This rearrangement joins TRBV2 to TRBJ1-5; a possible D gene is TRBD1 (5 bases). This TCR was sampled from a man aged 18-30 years in good health. Some clones in this sample may be carry-over from other donors' samples. Written as DNA, the CDR3 is TGTGCCAGCAGTGCCCATGGAGGGGGCAATCAGCCCCAGCATTTT. Translating it yields CASSAHGGGNQPQHF.